The clone carrying this T cell receptor beta chain was picked up one time. The antigen is undetermined. Data came from immunoSEQ multiplex PCR; TCRdb stores just in-frame clones and leaves some out. This sample has roughly 79,000 clones, with approximately 92% found just once. The data were obtained in a study of OX40 agonist ivuxolimab in advanced cancers. About the study: Patients got intravenous ivuxolimab at 0.01 to 10 mg/kg every 2 weeks. Overall study findings and caveats: Nonresponders, in some cases, also had low normalized T-cell clonal expansion. Clonal expansion was seen in CD4+ and CD8+ blood T cells by week 6 at 0.1 to 3.0 mg/kg.

Germline lookup yields CDR1 SGHTA and CDR2 FQGNSA. The CDR3 contains 14 residues. V gave up 2 bases and J gave up 7 bases, with 11 bases separating them. This chain joins TRBV7-2 and TRBJ2-2; no definite D call. Here the sequenced sample was CD4+ or CD8+ T cells sorted from blood, taken in a trial of the OX40 agonist ivuxolimab. The receptor comes from an adult with an advanced solid tumor such as melanoma, head and neck, liver or kidney cancer. The CDR3 sequence is CASSLNSLGGELFF. DNA for the CDR3: TGTGCCAGCAGCTTAAACTCCCTCGGCGGGGAGCTGTTTTTT.